Listed below are T cell receptor beta chains from one sample, sequenced in a study of shared clonotypes between healthy human individuals. The assay was immunoSEQ multiplex PCR, and TCRdb's table has in-frame clones only and misses some. The sample includes fewer than 3 million clones, under 95% of them seen just once. Sample: naive CD4+ T cells from PBMCs. The source is a man between 18 and 29 years old in good health. Some clones in this sample may be carry-over from other donors' samples. Both conserved end residues are part of each CDR3. Fields, in order: J gene, V gene, D gene, clone size, CDR3 DNA, CDR3 protein. The D gene is left open where the match is weak. Size is stated for part of the rows, as once, few or many counts, or as a class when the clone is expanded.

>TRBJ2-3|TRBV7-7|-|-
TGTGCCAGCAGCTCGGACTTCACAGATACGCAGTATTTT
CASSSDFTDTQYF
>TRBJ1-1|TRBV6-5|-|-
TGTGCCAGCAGTTACTCTTGGGACACTGAAGCTTTCTTT
CASSYSWDTEAFF
>TRBJ2-7|TRBV19|-|-
TGTGCCAGTAGTATTAGTTCAGGGTTCCACGAGCAGTACTTC
CASSISSGFHEQYF
>TRBJ2-5|TRBV5-8|-|once
TGTGCCAGCACCTACGGGGTCCATCAAGAGACCCAGTACTTC
CASTYGVHQETQYF
>TRBJ2-7|TRBV28|TRBD2|-
TGTGCCAGCAGTCAAACGACTAGCGGGAGTCTGTACGAGCAGTACTTC
CASSQTTSGSLYEQYF
>TRBJ2-3|TRBV7-2|TRBD1|-
TGTGCCAGCAGCTCGACACTAAACAGGGGGACCACAGATACGCAGTATTTT
CASSSTLNRGTTDTQYF
>TRBJ1-5|TRBV7-9|-|-
TGTGCCAGCAGCTTATCAGTTCTGCCCCAGCATTTT
CASSLSVLPQHF
>TRBJ2-1|TRBV7-8|TRBD2|-
TGTGCCAGCCTTGATCTAGCGGGAGGCCCGGGAAATGAGCAGTTCTTC
CASLDLAGGPGNEQFF
>TRBJ1-1|TRBV20-1|-|few
TGCAGTGCCCTGGGCAGGGCTGAAGCTTTCTTT
CSALGRAEAFF
>TRBJ2-1|TRBV4-1|TRBD2|-
TGCGCCAGCAGAGATCCGGGACTAGCGGGTGACAATGAGCAGTTCTTC
CASRDPGLAGDNEQFF
>TRBJ1-2|TRBV11-2|-|-
TGTGCCAGCAGCCCAACGGGACACCCCTATGGCTACACCTTC
CASSPTGHPYGYTF
>TRBJ2-5|TRBV5-1|TRBD1|-
TGCGCCAGCAGCCCAGGAACGGGACAGTTAGGGGAGACCCAGTACTTC
CASSPGTGQLGETQYF
>TRBJ2-7|TRBV5-1|TRBD1|-
TGCGCCAGCAGCCTAGGACAGGAGATCACCTACGAGCAGTACTTC
CASSLGQEITYEQYF
>TRBJ1-2|TRBV5-1|TRBD1|once
TGCGCCAGCAGTCTCGGGACAGGGGTTACCTTC
CASSLGTGVTF
>TRBJ1-5|TRBV7-2|-|once
TGTGCCAGCAGCTCCCGAGCGGGTCAGCCCCAGCATTTT
CASSSRAGQPQHF
>TRBJ1-3|TRBV18|-|-
TGTGCCAGCGCGGAGGATCTGATGGGAAACACCATATATTTT
CASAEDLMGNTIYF